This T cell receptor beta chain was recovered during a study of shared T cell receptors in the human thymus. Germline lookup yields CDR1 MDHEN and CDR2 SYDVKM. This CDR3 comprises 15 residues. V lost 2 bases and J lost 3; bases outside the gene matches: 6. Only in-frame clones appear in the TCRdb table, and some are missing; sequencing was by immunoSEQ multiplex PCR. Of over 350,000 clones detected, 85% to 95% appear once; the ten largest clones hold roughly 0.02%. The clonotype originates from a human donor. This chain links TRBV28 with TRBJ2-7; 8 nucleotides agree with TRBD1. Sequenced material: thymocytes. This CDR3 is CASSLGDRLVYEQYF. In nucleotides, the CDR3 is TGTGCCAGCAGTTTAGGGGACAGGTTGGTCTACGAGCAGTACTTC.